The entry that follows covers one T cell receptor (beta chain) sequence. This clone is termed medium-sized (0.01 to 0.1%). Its antigen is not yet known. The input lacks base qualities; no much larger clone sits a single base away. The CDR3 covers 15 residues, taking in both the cysteine and the phenylalanine. Only the CDR3 DNA stays, 45 bases, in frame from base 1. The CDR1 and CDR2 encoded by the germline V gene are MRHNA and SNTAGT. Relative to germline, V is 3 bases shorter and J is 4 bases shorter, with 13 bases between their ends. Receptor amplification or capture employed the immunoSEQ multiplex PCR assay. Adaptive Biotechnologies carried out high-throughput TCR-beta CDR3 sequencing of genomic DNA for most patients. Regarding the original processing steps: TCR sequencing data for roughly 18 patients were retrieved from Adaptive's ImmunoSEQ software; three other patients were processed with MiXCR and VDJtools. CDR3 nucleotide sequences shared by donor and recipient were removed because the origin of these sequences could not be assigned. Alloreactive clones required at least 2-fold expansion over unstimulated cells and minimum CFSE-low frequency of 0.002% (template counts) or 0.001% (read counts). Clones detected in sequenced pre-transplant spleen, lymph node, or MLR CFSE-low populations of the donor or recipient were defined as mappable. The cumulative frequency of alloreactive clones was calculated as a percentage of all sequences, weighted by copy number. In TCRdb, the immuneACCESS table is reduced to in-frame sequences with V and J assigned. These tables do not hold every clone; where another copy was compared, an unresolved V gene accounts for under half, and the others remain unexplained. The V and J calls and the clone size are those of that table, but D and trimming were determined from the DNA. The sample table lists some 22,000 clones, roughly nine tenths of them with a count of one. Together, the top ten hold roughly 2.1% of the sample.

This sample was taken from a study of graft-versus-host responses after intestinal transplantation (dated by TCRdb to about 2021). About the investigation overall: The transplants that recipients received were multivisceral, liver-intestinal, or isolated intestinal. The cohort enrolled 24 intestinal transplant recipients, one of whom was a retransplant, and 3 patients without pretransplant specimens were excluded. Donor T cell macrochimerism was defined as a peak of at least 4% donor T cells among recipient peripheral blood mononuclear cells. Every recipient was given anti-thymocyte globulin induction, then maintenance tacrolimus and steroids for about three years. Rather than going through the commercial service, samples from three later patients were sequenced in-house on an Illumina MiSeq and processed with MiXCR. Alloreactive clones were identified by sequencing pre-transplant mixed lymphocyte reaction products and comparing them with unstimulated pre-transplant donor and recipient T cells. After intestinal transplantation, graft-versus-host and host-versus-graft alloreactive T cell clones were followed in the graft, circulation and bone marrow using bulk TCR-beta CDR3 sequencing.

Blood samples were collected up to 4 times in the first month after transplant and then at least monthly when available. What the study reported, not specific to this receptor: GvH clones were found in recipient bone marrow, and some of the GvH clones appeared earlier in ileal mucosa or blood, which is consistent with an intestinal mucosal origin. The conclusions were limited by the relatively low number and heterogeneity of the intestinal transplant patients. Patients with donor T cell macrochimerism had high GvH to HvG T cell clonal ratios in their allografts. Peak levels of circulating GvH clones were associated with declines in HvG clones early after transplant.

Here the sequenced sample was PBMCs, taken almost 40 days after intestinal transplant. The sequence derives from a human patient who received an intestinal transplant, so some T cells may come from the graft donor. The rearranged segments are TRBV6-4 and TRBJ2-1; the D gene is perhaps TRBD1 or TRBD2, each of them matching over 5 bases. The DNA sequence is given as TGTGCCAGCAGTGAGGGACCAACCAGGTACAATGAGCAGTTCTTC. The resulting protein is CASSEGPTRYNEQFF.